The T cell receptor (beta chain) under discussion was sequenced for a study of blood T cell repertoires in COVID-19. As for the study in general: PBMCs, B-cell-depleted T cells, or T cells were the source of the cDNA or gDNA that made up the material.

This clone has a handful of counts. Under the authors' procedure: Amplification of reference gene primers provided the estimated nucleated cell counts. Sequencing used immunoSEQ multiplex PCR; TCRdb keeps in-frame clones, though not all of them. V and J calls and clone size follow that table, whereas D and trimming were derived from the DNA. Of about 150,000 clones listed, approximately 87% were seen once; the top ten hold 35% to 45%. The source of this sequence is a human donor in a cohort sampled during active COVID-19. The specimen sequenced was peripheral blood.

The CDR3 loop is CASSPPGGNEQFF. In DNA form, the CDR3 reads TGTGCCAGCAGTCCCCCTGGGGGGAATGAGCAGTTCTTC. The V call is TRBV12-3 or TRBV12-4, the J call TRBJ2-1; a possible D gene is TRBD2 (6 bases). With 5 bases removed from V and 7 bases from J, the gap between germline ends came to 12 bases. The CDR3 extends over 13 amino acids.